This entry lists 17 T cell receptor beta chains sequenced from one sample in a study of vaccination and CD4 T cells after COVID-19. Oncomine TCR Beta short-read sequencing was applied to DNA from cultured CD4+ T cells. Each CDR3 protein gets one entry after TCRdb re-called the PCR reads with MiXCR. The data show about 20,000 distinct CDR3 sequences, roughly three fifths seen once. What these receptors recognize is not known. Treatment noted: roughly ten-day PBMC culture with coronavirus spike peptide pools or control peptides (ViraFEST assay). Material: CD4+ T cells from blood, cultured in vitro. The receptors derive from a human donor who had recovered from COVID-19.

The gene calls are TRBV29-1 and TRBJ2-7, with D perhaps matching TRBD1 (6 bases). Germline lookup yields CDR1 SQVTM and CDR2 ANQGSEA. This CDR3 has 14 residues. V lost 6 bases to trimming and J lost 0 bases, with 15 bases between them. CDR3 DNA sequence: TGCAGCGTCGAATGGGACACTAGCTCCTACGAGCAGTACTTC. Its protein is CSVEWDTSSYEQYF.

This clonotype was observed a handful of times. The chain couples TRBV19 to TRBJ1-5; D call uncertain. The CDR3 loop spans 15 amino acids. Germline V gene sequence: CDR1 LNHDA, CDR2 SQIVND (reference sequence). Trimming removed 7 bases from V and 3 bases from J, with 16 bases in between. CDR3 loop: CASTPLAALNQPQHF. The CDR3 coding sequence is TGTGCCAGTACCCCCCTGGCAGCGCTCAATCAGCCCCAGCATTTT.

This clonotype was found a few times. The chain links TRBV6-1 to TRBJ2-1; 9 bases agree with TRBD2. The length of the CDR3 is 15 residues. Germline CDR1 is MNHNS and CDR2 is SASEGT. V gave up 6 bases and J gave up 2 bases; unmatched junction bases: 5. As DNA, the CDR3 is TGTGCCAGCAGCCCCCGACTAGCGGCCTACAATGAGCAGTTCTTC. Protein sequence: CASSPRLAAYNEQFF.

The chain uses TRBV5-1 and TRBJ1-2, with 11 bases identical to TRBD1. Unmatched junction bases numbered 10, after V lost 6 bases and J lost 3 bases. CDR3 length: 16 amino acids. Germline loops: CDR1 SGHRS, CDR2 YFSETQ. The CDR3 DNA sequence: TGCGCCAGCACCCGGACAGGGGGCGGATTTGACTATGGCTACACCTTC. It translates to CASTRTGGGFDYGYTF.

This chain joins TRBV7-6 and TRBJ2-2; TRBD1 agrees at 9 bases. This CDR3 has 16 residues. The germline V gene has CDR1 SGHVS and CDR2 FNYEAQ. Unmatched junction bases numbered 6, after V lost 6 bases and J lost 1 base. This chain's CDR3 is CASSLGQGMNTGELFF. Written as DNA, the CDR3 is TGTGCCAGCAGTCTCGGACAGGGGATGAACACCGGGGAGCTGTTTTTT.

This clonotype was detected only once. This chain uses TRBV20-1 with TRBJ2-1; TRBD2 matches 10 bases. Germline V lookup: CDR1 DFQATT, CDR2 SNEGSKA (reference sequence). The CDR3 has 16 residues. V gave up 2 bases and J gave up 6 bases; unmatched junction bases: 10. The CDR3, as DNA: TGCAGTGCTAGACGAACTAGCGGGATGGGACGCAATGAGCAGTTCTTC. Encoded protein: CSARRTSGMGRNEQFF.

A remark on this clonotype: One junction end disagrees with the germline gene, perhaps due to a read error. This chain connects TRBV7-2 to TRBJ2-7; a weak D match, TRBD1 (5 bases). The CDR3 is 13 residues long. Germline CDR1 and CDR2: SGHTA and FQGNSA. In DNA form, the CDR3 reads TGTGCCAGCAGCTTAAAGGGGCCCTACGATCAGTACTTC. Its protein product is CASSLKGPYDQYF.

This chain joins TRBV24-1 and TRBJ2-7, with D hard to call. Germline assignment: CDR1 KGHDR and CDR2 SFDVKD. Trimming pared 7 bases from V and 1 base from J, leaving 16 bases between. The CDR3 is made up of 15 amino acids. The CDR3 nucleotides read TGTGCCACCAGCCATGAGCTGAGGCCTTCCTACGAGCAGTACTTC. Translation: CATSHELRPSYEQYF.

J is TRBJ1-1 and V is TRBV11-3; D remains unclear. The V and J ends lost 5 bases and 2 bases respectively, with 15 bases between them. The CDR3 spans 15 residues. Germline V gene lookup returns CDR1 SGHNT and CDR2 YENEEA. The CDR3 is CASSPGRQLNTEAFF. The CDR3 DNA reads TGTGCCAGCAGCCCCGGGCGGCAGCTTAACACTGAAGCTTTCTTT.

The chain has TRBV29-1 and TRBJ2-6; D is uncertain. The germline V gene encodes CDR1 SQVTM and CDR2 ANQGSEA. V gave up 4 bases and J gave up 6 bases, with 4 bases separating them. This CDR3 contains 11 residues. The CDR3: CSVGAANVLTF. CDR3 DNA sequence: TGCAGCGTTGGGGCGGCCAACGTCCTGACTTTC.

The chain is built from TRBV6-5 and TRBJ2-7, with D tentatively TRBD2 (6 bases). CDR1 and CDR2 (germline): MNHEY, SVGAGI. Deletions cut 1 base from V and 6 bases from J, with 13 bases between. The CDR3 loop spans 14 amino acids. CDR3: CASSYYAGTFEQYF. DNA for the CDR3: TGTGCCAGCAGTTACTATGCAGGGACTTTCGAGCAGTACTTC.

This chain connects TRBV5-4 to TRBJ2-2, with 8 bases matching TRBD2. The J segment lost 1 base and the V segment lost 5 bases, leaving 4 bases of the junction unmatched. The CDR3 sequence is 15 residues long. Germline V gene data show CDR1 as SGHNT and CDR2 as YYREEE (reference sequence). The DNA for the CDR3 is TGTGCCAGCAGTTCAGCGGGGGTGAACACCGGGGAGCTGTTTTTT. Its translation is CASSSAGVNTGELFF.

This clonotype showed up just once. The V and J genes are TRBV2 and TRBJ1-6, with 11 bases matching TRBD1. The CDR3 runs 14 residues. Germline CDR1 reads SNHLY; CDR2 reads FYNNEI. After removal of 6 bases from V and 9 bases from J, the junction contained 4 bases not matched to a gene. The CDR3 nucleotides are TGTGCCAGCAGCGCGGGACAGGGGGGTTCACCCCTCCACTTT. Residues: CASSAGQGGSPLHF.

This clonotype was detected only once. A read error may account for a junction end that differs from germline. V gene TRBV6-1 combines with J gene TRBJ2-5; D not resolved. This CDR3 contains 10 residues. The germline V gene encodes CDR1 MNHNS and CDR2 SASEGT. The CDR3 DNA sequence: TGTGCCAGCAGGGAAGAGACCCAGTACTTC. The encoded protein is CASREETQYF.

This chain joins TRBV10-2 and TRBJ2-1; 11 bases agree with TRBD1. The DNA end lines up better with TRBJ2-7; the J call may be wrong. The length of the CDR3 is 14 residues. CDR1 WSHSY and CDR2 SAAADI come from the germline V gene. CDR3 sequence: CASRVGTGGREQYF. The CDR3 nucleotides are TGCGCCAGCAGGGTGGGGACAGGGGGACGCGAGCAGTACTTC.

The chain's CDR3 is CATNTGTPGEQYF. The CDR3 DNA reads TGTGCCACCAATACGGGTACCCCCGGCGAGCAGTACTTC. The chain has TRBV2 and TRBJ2-7; no reliable D call. The V end lost 10 bases, the J end lost 6 bases, and 19 bases lay between the germline ends. CDR1 is SNHLY and CDR2 is FYNNEI in the germline V gene. There are 13 residues in the CDR3.

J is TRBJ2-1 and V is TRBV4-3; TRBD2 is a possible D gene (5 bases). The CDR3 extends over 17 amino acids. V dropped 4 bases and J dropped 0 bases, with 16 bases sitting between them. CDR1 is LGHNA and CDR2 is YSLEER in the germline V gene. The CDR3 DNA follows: TGCGCCAGCAGCCGTGAGGCGGGTGCTACCTCCTACAATGAGCAGTTCTTC. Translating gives CASSREAGATSYNEQFF.